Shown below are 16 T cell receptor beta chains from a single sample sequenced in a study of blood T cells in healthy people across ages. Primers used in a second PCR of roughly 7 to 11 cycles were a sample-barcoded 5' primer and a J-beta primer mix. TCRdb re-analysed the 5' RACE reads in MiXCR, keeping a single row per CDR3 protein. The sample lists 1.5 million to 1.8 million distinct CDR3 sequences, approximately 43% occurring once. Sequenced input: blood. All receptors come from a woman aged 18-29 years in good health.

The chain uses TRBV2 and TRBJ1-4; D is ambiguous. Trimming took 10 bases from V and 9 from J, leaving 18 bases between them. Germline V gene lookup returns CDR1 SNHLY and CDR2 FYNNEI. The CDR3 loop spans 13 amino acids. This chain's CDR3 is CATFLIMEKKLFF. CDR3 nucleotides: TGTGCCACTTTCTTGATAATGGAAAAAAAACTGTTTTTT.

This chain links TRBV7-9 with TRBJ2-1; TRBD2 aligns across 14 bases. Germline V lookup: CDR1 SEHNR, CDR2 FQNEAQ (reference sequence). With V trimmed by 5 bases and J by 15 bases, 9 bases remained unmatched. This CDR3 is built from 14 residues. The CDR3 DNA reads TGTGCCAGCAGCCCGACTAGCGGGGGGGCCCACCTGTTCTTC. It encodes CASSPTSGGAHLFF.

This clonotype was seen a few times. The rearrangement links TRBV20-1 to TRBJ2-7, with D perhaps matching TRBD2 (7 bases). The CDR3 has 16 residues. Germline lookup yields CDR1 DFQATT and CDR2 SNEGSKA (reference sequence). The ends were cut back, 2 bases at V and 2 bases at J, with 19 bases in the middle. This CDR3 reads CSARPGGLAETYEQYF. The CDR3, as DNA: TGCAGTGCTAGACCTGGGGGGCTAGCGGAAACCTACGAGCAGTACTTC.

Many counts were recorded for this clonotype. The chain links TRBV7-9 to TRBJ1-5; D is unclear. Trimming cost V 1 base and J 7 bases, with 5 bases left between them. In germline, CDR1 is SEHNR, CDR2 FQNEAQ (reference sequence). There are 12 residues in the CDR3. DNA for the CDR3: TGTGCCAGCAGCTTAGGTGTCCAGCCCCAGCATTTT. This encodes CASSLGVQPQHF.

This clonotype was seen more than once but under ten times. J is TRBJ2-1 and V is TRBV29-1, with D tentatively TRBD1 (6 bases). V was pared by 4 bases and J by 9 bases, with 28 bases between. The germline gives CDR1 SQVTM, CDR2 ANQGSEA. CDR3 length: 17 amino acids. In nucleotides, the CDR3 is TGCAGCGTTGTCCGGCGACTCACAGGGTATTTTGACAGTGAGCAGTTCTTC. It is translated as CSVVRRLTGYFDSEQFF.

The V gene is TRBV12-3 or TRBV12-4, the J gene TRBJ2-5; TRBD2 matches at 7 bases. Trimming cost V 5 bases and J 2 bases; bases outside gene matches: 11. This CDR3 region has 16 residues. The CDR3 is CASSPREAGYQETQYF. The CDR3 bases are TGTGCCAGCAGTCCCCGGGAAGCGGGATATCAAGAGACCCAGTACTTC.

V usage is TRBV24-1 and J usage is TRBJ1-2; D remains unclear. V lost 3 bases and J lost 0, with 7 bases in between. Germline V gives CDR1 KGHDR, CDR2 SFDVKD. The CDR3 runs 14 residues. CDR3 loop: CATSDRPANYGYTF. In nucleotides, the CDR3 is TGTGCCACCAGTGATCGGCCAGCTAACTATGGCTACACCTTC.

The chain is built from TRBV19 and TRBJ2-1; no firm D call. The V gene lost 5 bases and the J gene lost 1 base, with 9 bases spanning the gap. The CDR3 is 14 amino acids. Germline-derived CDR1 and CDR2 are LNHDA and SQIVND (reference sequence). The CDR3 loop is CASSRVPSYNEQFF. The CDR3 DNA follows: TGTGCCAGTAGTCGTGTCCCTTCCTACAATGAGCAGTTCTTC. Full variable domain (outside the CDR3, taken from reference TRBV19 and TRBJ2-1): DGGITQSPKYLFRKEGQNVTLSCEQNLNHDAMYWYRQDPGQGLRLIYYSQIVNDFQKGDIAEGYSVSREKKESFPLTVTSAQKNPTAFYLCASSRVPSYNEQFFGPGTRLTVL.

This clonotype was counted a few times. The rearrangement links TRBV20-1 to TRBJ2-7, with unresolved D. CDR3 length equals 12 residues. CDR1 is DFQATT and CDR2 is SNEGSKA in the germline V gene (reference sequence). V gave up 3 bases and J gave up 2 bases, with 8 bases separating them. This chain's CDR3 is CSARSHPYEQYF. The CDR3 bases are TGCAGTGCTAGGTCGCACCCCTACGAGCAGTACTTC.

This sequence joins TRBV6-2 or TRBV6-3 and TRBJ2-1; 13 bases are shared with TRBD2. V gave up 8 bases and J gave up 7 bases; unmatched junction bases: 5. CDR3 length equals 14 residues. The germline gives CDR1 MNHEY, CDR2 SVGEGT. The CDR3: CASRTSGRVNEQFF. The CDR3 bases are TGTGCCAGCCGCACTAGCGGGAGGGTTAATGAGCAGTTCTTC.

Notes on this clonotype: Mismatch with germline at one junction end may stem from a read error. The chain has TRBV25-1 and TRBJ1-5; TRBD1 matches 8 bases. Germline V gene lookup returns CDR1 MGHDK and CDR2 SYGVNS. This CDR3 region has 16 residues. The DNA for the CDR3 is TGTACCAGCAGTGGAACGGGGACAGGAGGCAATCAGCCCCAGCATTTT. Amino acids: CTSSGTGTGGNQPQHF.

The CDR3 DNA reads as TGTGCCAGCAGTTACCTGGACCCAAGGGCGGCAGATACGCAGTATTTT. It specifies CASSYLDPRAADTQYF. V usage is TRBV6-5 and J usage is TRBJ2-3; unclear D gene. With 2 bases removed from V and 4 bases from J, the gap between germline ends came to 16 bases. The CDR3 contains 16 residues. CDR1 and CDR2 (germline): MNHEY, SVGAGI.

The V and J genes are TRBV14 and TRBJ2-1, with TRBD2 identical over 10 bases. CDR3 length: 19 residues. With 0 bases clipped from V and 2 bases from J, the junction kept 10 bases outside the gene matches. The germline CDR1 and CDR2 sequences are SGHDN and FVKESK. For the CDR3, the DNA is TGTGCCAGCAGCCAAGAACCGAGGATAGCGGGGGGACCCTACAATGAGCAGTTCTTC. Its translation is CASSQEPRIAGGPYNEQFF.

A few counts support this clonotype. CDR3 nucleotide sequence: TGCAGCGTTGCCCTTTTAGCGGGCGGCACCGGGGAGCTGTTTTTT. Translation gives CSVALLAGGTGELFF. The rearrangement joins TRBV29-1 to TRBJ2-2; TRBD2 aligns across 7 bases. Germline V gene data show CDR1 as SQVTM and CDR2 as ANQGSEA. The CDR3 loop spans 15 amino acids. The trim removed 4 bases at V and 4 bases at J, leaving 9 bases unmatched.

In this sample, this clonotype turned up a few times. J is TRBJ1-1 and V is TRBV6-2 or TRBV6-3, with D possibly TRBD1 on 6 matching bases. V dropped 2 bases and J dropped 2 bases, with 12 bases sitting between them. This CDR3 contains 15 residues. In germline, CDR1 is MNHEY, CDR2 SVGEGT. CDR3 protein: CASSYRGRGNTEAFF. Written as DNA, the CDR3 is TGTGCCAGCAGTTACCGTGGCAGGGGTAACACTGAAGCTTTCTTT.

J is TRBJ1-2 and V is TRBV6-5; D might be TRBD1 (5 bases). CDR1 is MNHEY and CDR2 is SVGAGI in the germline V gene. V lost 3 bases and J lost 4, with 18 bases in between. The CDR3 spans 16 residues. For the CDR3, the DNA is TGTGCCAGCAGTTATCGGACGGGACCACCAAGCTATGGCTACACCTTC. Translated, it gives CASSYRTGPPSYGYTF.